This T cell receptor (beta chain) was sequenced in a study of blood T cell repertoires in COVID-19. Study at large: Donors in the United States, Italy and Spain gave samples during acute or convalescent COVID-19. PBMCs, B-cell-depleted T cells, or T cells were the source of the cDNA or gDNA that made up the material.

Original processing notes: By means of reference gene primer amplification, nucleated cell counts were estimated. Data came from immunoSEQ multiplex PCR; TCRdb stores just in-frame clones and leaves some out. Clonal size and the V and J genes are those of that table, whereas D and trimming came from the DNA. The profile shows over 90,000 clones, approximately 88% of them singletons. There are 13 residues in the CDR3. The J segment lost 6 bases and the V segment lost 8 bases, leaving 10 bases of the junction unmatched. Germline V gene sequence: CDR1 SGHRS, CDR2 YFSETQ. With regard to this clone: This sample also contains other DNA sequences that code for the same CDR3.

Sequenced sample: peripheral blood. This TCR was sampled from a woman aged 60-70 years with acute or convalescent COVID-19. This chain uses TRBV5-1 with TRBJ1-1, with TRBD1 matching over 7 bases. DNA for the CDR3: TGCGCCAGTAGCCCCGGGACAGCCCCTGAAGCTTTCTTT. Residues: CASSPGTAPEAFF. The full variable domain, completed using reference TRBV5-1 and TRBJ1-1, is KAGVTQTPRYLIKTRGQQVTLSCSPISGHRSVSWYQQTPGQGLQFLFEYFSETQRNKGNFPGRFSGRQFSNSRSEMNVSTLELGDSALYLCASSPGTAPEAFFGQGTRLTVV.